This entry describes one TCR beta chain. This clone's antigen is unknown. Per-nucleotide qualities are absent, and no much larger clonotype sits a single base away. The cohort was made up of around 720 healthy bone marrow donors. At the time of sampling, all cohort members were nominally healthy, though unrecorded immune exposures were likely present. The donor was CMV seropositive and was included in the group of 250 to 350 seropositive cohort members. A peripheral blood sample was collected from each donor, and TCR beta sequencing was performed on peripheral blood mononuclear cells. The Qiagen DNeasy Blood Extraction Kit was used to extract genomic DNA from the blood cell samples. The data stem from a study of cytomegalovirus exposure and HLA in healthy donors (dated by TCRdb to the late 2010s). Looking at the study overall: An earlier analysis of several hundred of the donors reported roughly 300 Gb of sequence data and 95 million to 140 million unique TCR beta sequences obtained from 180 million or so T cells. Roughly five DR-DQ haplotypes were treated as single units for association and clustering because of strong linkage in the cohort. Typing coverage varied by locus: roughly 629-640 donors for A, B, C, DRB1 and DQB1; roughly 510 for DQA1; 606 for DPA1; roughly 450 for DPB1. The aim of the study was to test whether cataloging public T cell receptors could identify signatures of past pathogen exposure. About 280 gigabases of sequencing data and roughly 80 million unique TCR sequences made up an early release that covered around 640 HLA-typed donors. The later analysis used no new phenotypic data to find candidate immune exposures, relying instead on TCR beta sequences and their occurrence across donors. To study patterns of TCR occurrence, a later analysis re-analyzed previously published TCR beta repertoires from around 670 donors and added high-resolution HLA genotyping. Both class I and class II loci were covered by HLA typing, at four-digit resolution. Among the roughly 400 genotyped donors, around 79% belonged to the genetic ancestry cluster associated with self-reported Caucasian donors. An earlier analysis of fewer than 700 of the donors applied high-throughput TCR beta sequencing to assess whether each TCR beta V gene segment acted as functional or pseudogenic. The T cell repertoires of several hundred subjects were profiled by immunosequencing and related to cytomegalovirus serostatus. Donor age, sex, ethnicity and CMV serostatus were compiled alongside the repertoire data. Among roughly 370 genotyped donors of the cohort, an average of around 240,000 unique TCR beta nucleotide sequences were sequenced per donor, 15% to 20% of them non-productive. The study combined high-throughput TCR immunosequencing, statistical association of individual TCRs with disease status, and machine learning to predict cytomegalovirus infection status. A later genetic analysis used genome-wide SNP genotypes for about three fifths of the 666 donors, treating that subset as a discovery cohort. All discovery cohort repertoires had been generated using a single sequencing platform. Besides the first cohort of some 670 subjects, a separate validation cohort made up of 120 or so different subjects was used. The investigation overall reported the following: In a later genetic analysis, a missense DCLRE1C variant was associated with V-gene and J-gene trimming of TCR beta chains, and the association was replicated in an independent cohort. Cytomegalovirus status was reported to be diagnosed by the classifier with high specificity and sensitivity in both the original and validation cohorts. A further reported finding was that TCR beta sequences accurately predicted the HLA-A and HLA-B alleles for most subjects in the first cohort. The study listed 150 to 200 TCR beta chains as associated with cytomegalovirus. A later analysis found that HLA-associated TCR beta chains were more clonally expanded and had lower generation probabilities than equally common non-associated chains. In a later analysis, several top co-occurrence clusters were reported to appear linked to parvovirus B19, influenza, CMV and Epstein-Barr virus. Presence/absence analyses assumed roughly uniform sequencing depth across donors, an assumption that may not hold. The earlier analysis of 587 of the donors excluded about 16 rarely observed V segments, including chromosome 9 orphons, because counts were too low. CMV serostatus was the only immune exposure information available for the cohort. In a later analysis, TCR association rates were found to vary across HLA loci, with the most associated TCRs seen for DRB1 alleles and the fewest for HLA-C alleles. Because the 87-base-pair reads could not distinguish some IMGT-functional V segments, including TRBV6-2 and TRBV6-3, those segments were excluded. A cluster of highly shared sequence variants was judged likely to be a technical artifact of the sequencing pipeline. An earlier analysis of several hundred of the donors showed that most TCR beta V segments appeared in productive rearrangements either about 87% or about 30% of the time, which broadly matched IMGT annotations. Specific HLA alleles were associated with 16,951 TCR beta sequences at a false discovery rate of 0.05 in a later analysis. Assigning TCR associations to individual alleles was difficult when HLA alleles, especially DR and DQ, strongly co-occurred. A later genetic analysis reported fewer N-insertions in productive TCRs among donors in an Asian-associated ancestry cluster than the roughly 700-donor mean. This cohort had only TCR beta chains sequenced, and the lack of alpha or paired-chain data limited which features could be detected. In vitro tests confirmed that a few of the cytomegalovirus-associated TCR beta chains recognize cytomegalovirus antigens. Because some donors lacked HLA typing at each locus, the association tests relied only on the typed subset. Linkage disequilibrium might explain the correlated functional status among segregating V segments, but an unknown experimental factor could not be excluded. According to a later analysis, most CMV-associated TCR beta chains appeared to be HLA-restricted, and the HLA associations seemed to be driven largely by CMV exposure. According to the authors, the approach could potentially be generalized to other disease states and immunological phenotypes. Across donors, most TCR sequences were observed very rarely, whereas some public TCRs were present in many individuals.

The method was the immunoSEQ multiplex PCR assay. A mixture of 60 forward primers for TCR Vbeta segments and 13 reverse primers for TCR Jbeta segments was used in the multiplex PCR. The CDR3 region of rearranged TCR beta genes was amplified from genomic DNA with a multiplex PCR assay. The Illumina HiSeq System was used to sequence the amplified TCR beta libraries as 87-base-pair reads. The authors processed their data as follows. Across the 600 to 700 repertoires, a later analysis counted 78 million or so unique TCR beta chains, approximately 10 million of which were shared by at least two donors. A nearest-neighbor algorithm error-corrected the raw reads and collapsed the reads into unique sequences, merging closely related sequences to remove PCR and sequencing errors. Alignment of CDR3 sequences to IMGT reference sequences was used to assign V, D and J gene segments. For a sequence to be retained, a match of at least six nucleotides to both a V gene segment and a J gene segment was required. Rearrangements were classified as productive when the CDR3 lacked stop codons and remained in frame with V and J, and all other rearrangements were classified as non-productive. CDR3 was defined according to IMGT convention as the region running from the second conserved V-encoded cysteine to the conserved J-encoded phenylalanine. In an earlier analysis of more than 550 of the donors, sequences lacking an unambiguous match to a single V gene segment were excluded. In an earlier analysis of approximately 500 of the donors, a V segment was called functional when productive rearrangements were above 56.7%, and segregating when the standard deviation between donors exceeded 5%. A statistical classification framework was built for diagnosing cytomegalovirus status from the catalog of TCR beta chain sequences. A later analysis assigned V and J genes by comparing TCR nucleotide sequences with IMGT/GENE-DB human TR gene sequences. The TCRdist pipeline was used in a later analysis to assign CDR3 sequences and most-parsimonious VDJ recombination scenarios. In a later analysis, every TCR beta chain was defined by the combination of its CDR3 amino acid sequence and its V-gene family, and reads without a unique V-gene family were dropped. In a later analysis, fewer than 650 highly shared, low-generation-probability nucleotide sequences were removed to address suspected cross-contamination and a sequencing artifact. For each public chain, a later analysis derived a clonal expansion index from normalized ranks of inferred template counts within each repertoire. A later analysis computed generation probabilities with a VDJ recombination model fitted to out-of-frame rearrangements, and checked the results against IGoR. In a later analysis, hypergeometric tests were used to score TCR-TCR, TCR-HLA and TCR-CMV co-occurrence, with a repertoire-size bias correction applied to TCR pairs. To estimate false discovery rates, a later analysis permuted the HLA or CMV assignments 20 times. In a later analysis, co-occurring TCRs were grouped using DBSCAN, with TCRdist sequence similarity added in when clustering inside HLA-allele-positive subsets. For co-occurrence clustering, repertoires with fewer than 30,000 or more than 120,000 public chains were excluded, along with a handful of repertoires with anomalous nucleotide sharing. TCRdb's version of the immuneACCESS table is confined to in-frame rearrangements and falls short of the full clone set. An unresolved V gene accounts for under half of the shortfall where checked; the remainder is of unknown origin. From that table come the V and J calls and clone size; the DNA was used to work out D and trimming. The sample yields about 89,000 clones; around a tenth were counted once. About 5% of the sample rests with the top ten.

The CDR3 numbers 13 residues from cysteine through phenylalanine. Kept here is only the CDR3 DNA, which spans 39 bases and is read in frame from base 1. The germline V gene sets CDR1 to SQVTM and CDR2 to ANQGSEA. V is pruned by 4 bases and J by 2 bases, leaving 5 bases of the junction without a gene match. The chain is made from TRBV29-1 and TRBJ2-7, with TRBD2 identical over 7 junction bases. The sequence came from a man in his fifties or sixties in good health and CMV-seropositive. The sequenced material came from PBMCs. The CDR3 region: CSVGGGRAYEQYF. The nucleotide sequence reads as follows: TGCAGCGTTGGGGGCGGGAGAGCCTACGAGCAGTACTTC.